This TCR beta chain was documented in a study of blood T cell repertoires in COVID-19. The assay was immunoSEQ multiplex PCR, and TCRdb's table has in-frame clones only and misses some. The profile shows over 300,000 clones, 70% to 90% of them singletons. CDR1 MNHEY and CDR2 SVGAGI come from the germline V gene. Trimming took 7 bases from V and 8 from J; bases not matched to a gene: 13. The CDR3 loop spans 15 amino acids. The chain couples TRBV6-5 to TRBJ2-1; 8 nucleotides line up with TRBD2. The sample taken for sequencing was peripheral blood. The receptor was derived from a man between 18 and 35 years old who had recovered from COVID-19. CDR3 DNA: TGTGCCAGCACCCTCGGGGCGGGGGGACGAGATGAGCAGTTCTTC. Encoded protein: CASTLGAGGRDEQFF.